This TCR beta chain was recorded in a study of radiotherapy plus CTLA-4 blockade in lung cancer. About the research overall: Among patients, less than 20% showed objective responses, and about 30% had disease control.

This CDR3 has 14 amino acids. With V trimmed by 4 bases and J by 1 base, 3 bases remained unmatched. Germline V gene data show CDR1 as SQVTM and CDR2 as ANQGSEA. About this clone: Its specificity is unknown.

Study findings and constraints: Blood saw expansion of tumor-derived TCR clones after radiotherapy plus ipilimumab.

The assay was immunoSEQ multiplex PCR, and TCRdb's table has in-frame clones only and misses some. Of 40,000 to 50,000 clones listed, about 81% are singletons. The chain joins TRBV29-1 to TRBJ2-3, with 9 bases that match TRBD2. The clonotype originates from a human donor with non-small cell lung cancer who had stable disease on radiotherapy plus ipilimumab. This sample comprised peripheral blood, obtained from a patient treated with radiotherapy plus ipilimumab. CDR3 coding DNA: TGCAGCGTTGCTGCTAGCGGGGGCACAGATACGCAGTATTTT. Protein product: CSVAASGGTDTQYF.